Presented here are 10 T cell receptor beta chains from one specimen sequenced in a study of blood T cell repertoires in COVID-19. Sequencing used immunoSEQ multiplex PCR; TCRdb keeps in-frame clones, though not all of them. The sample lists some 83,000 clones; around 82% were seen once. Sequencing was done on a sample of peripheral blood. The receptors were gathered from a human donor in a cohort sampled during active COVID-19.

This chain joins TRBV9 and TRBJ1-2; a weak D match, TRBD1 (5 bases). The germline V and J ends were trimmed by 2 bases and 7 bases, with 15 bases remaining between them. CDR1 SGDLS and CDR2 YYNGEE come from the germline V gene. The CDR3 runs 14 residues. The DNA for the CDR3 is TGTGCCAGCAGCGTCGGGTCAGGGTTGGGTGGCTACACCTTC. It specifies CASSVGSGLGGYTF.

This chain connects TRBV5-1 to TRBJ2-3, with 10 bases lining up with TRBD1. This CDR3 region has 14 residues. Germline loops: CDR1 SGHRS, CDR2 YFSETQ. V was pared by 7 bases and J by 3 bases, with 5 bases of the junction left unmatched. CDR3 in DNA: TGCGCCAGCGGACCGGGACAGGGGACAGATACGCAGTATTTT. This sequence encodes CASGPGQGTDTQYF.

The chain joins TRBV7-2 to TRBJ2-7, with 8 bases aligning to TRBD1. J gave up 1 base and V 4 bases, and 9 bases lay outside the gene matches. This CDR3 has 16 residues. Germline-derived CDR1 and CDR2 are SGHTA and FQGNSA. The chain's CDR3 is CASSSASGTGSYEQYF. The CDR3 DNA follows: TGTGCCAGCAGCTCAGCCTCCGGGACAGGATCCTACGAGCAGTACTTC. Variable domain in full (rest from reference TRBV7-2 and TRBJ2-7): GAGVSQSPSNKVTEKGKDVELRCDPISGHTALYWYRQSLGQGLEFLIYFQGNSAPDKSGLPSDRFSAERTGGSVSTLTIQRTQQEDSAVYLCASSSASGTGSYEQYFGPGTRLTVT.

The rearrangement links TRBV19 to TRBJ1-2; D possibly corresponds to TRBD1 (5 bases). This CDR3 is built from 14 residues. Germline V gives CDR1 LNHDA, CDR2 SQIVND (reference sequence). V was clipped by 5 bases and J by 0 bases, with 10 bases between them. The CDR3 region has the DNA TGTGCCAGTAGTGTTGCAGGGACTAACTATGGCTACACCTTC. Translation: CASSVAGTNYGYTF. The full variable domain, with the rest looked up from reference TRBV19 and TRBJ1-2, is DGGITQSPKYLFRKEGQNVTLSCEQNLNHDAMYWYRQDPGQGLRLIYYSQIVNDFQKGDIAEGYSVSREKKESFPLTVTSAQKNPTAFYLCASSVAGTNYGYTFGSGTRLTVV.

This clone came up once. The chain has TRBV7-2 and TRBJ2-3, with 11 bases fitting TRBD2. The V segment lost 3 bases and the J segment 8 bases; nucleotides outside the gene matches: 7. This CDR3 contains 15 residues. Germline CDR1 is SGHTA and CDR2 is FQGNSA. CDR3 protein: CASSFSGGAKITQYF. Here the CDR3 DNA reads TGTGCCAGCAGCTTTAGCGGGGGGGCTAAAATTACGCAGTATTTT.

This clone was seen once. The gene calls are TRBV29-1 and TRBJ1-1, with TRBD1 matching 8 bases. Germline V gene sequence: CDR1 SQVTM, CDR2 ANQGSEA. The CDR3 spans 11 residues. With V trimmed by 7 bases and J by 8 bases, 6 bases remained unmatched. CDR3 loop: CSASGQGEAFF. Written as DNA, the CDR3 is TGCAGCGCCTCTGGACAGGGAGAAGCTTTCTTT. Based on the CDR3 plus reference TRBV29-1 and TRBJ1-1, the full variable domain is SAVISQKPSRDICQRGTSLTIQCQVDSQVTMMFWYRQQPGQSLTLIATANQGSEATYESGFVIDKFPISRPNLTFSTLTVSNMSPEDSSIYLCSASGQGEAFFGQGTRLTVV.

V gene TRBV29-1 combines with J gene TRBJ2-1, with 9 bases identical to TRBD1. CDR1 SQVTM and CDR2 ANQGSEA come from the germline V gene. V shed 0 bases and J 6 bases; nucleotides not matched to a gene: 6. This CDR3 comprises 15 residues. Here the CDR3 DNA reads TGCAGCGTTGAAGAAGACGCGGACAGGGGCAATGAGCAGTTCTTC. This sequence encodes CSVEEDADRGNEQFF.

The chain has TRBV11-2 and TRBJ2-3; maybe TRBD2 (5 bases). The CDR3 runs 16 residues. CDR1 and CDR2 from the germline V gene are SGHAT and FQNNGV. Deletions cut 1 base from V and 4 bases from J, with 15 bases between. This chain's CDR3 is CASSLVPASRADTQYF. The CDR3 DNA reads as TGTGCCAGCAGCTTAGTTCCAGCTTCGAGGGCAGATACGCAGTATTTT.

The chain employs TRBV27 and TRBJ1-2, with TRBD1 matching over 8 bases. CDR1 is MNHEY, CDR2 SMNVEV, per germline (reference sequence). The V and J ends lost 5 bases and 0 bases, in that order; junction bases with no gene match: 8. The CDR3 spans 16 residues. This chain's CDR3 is CASSPASQGANYGYTF. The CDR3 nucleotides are TGTGCCAGCAGTCCAGCATCACAGGGGGCTAACTATGGCTACACCTTC.

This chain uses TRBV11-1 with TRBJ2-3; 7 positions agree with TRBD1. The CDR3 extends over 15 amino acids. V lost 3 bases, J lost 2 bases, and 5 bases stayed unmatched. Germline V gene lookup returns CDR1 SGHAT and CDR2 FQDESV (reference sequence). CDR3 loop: CASSFQDRNTDTQYF. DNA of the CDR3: TGTGCCAGCAGCTTTCAGGACAGGAACACAGATACGCAGTATTTT.